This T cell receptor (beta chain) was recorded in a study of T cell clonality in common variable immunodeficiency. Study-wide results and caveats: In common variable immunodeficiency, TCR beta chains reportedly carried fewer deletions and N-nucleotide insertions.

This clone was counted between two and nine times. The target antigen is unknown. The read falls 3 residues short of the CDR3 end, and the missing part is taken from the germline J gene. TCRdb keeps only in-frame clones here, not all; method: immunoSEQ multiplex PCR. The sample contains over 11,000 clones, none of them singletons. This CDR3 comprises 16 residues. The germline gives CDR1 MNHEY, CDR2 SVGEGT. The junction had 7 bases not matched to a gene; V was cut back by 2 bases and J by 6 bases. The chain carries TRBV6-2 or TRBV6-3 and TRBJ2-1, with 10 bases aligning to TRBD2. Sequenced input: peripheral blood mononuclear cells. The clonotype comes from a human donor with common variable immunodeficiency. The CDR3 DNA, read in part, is TGTGCCAGCAGTTACCTAGCGGGGGCGATCAGCAATGAG. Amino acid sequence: CASSYLAGAISNE. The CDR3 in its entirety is CASSYLAGAISNEQFF.